A single sample is the source of the 26 T cell receptor beta chains below, sequenced in a study of blood T cell repertoires in COVID-19. Assay: immunoSEQ multiplex PCR; the TCRdb copy retains only in-frame clones and omits some. The sample shows some 130,000 clones, 75% to 90% of them seen only once. Sequenced: peripheral blood. Receptors originate from a man between 45 and 60 years old with active or convalescent COVID-19.

The J gene is TRBJ2-3, the V gene TRBV7-6; TRBD1 might be the D (5 bases). The CDR3 consists of 15 residues. V shed 2 bases and J shed 4 bases, with 13 bases lying between them. CDR1 is SGHVS, CDR2 FNYEAQ, per germline. CDR3 sequence reads: CASSLWQGGPDTQYF. DNA for the CDR3: TGTGCCAGCAGCTTATGGCAGGGTGGCCCAGATACGCAGTATTTT.

There are a few counts of this clone. J is TRBJ2-1 and V is TRBV18; 7 bases map to TRBD1. The germline V gene has CDR1 KGHSH and CDR2 LQKENI. The length of the CDR3 is 16 residues. V gave up 0 bases and J gave up 0 bases; unmatched junction bases: 2. CDR3 region: CASSPPGQRSYNEQFF. CDR3 DNA: TGTGCCAGCTCACCACCGGGACAGCGCTCCTACAATGAGCAGTTCTTC.

This clone appeared a single time. The chain recombines TRBV6-6 with TRBJ1-3; 9 nucleotides match TRBD1. Trimming removed 7 bases from V and 4 bases from J; junction bases left unmatched: 5. The germline V gene has CDR1 MNHNY and CDR2 SVGAGI (reference sequence). CDR3 size: 14 residues. The CDR3 coding sequence is TGTGCCAGCAAAGACAGGGGGGCAGGAAACACCATATATTTT. This encodes CASKDRGAGNTIYF.

The V gene is TRBV5-1, the J gene TRBJ2-7; D gene ambiguous. CDR3 length equals 14 residues. Germline CDR1 and CDR2: SGHRS and YFSETQ. V was clipped by 0 bases and J by 1 base, with 8 bases between them. The DNA for the CDR3 is TGCGCCAGCAGCTTGGTGGCAGGTTCCTACGAGCAGTACTTC. Translating it yields CASSLVAGSYEQYF.

The chain joins TRBV14 to TRBJ1-2; TRBD1 matches at 9 bases. Trimming cost V 0 bases and J 3 bases; bases outside gene matches: 14. There are 19 residues in the CDR3. The germline V gene encodes CDR1 SGHDN and CDR2 FVKESK. The DNA of the CDR3 is TGTGCCAGCAGCCAAGATTATGAAGGACAGGGGATTCTCGACTATGGCTACACCTTC. Translating gives CASSQDYEGQGILDYGYTF.

The chain couples TRBV11-3 to TRBJ2-5; tentatively, D is TRBD1 (6 bases). Germline V CDR1 and CDR2: SGHNT, YENEEA. V was trimmed by 2 bases and J by 3 bases, leaving 10 bases between them. The CDR3 loop spans 14 amino acids. This CDR3 is CASSLSGTKETQYF. Here the CDR3 DNA reads TGTGCCAGCAGCTTATCAGGGACAAAAGAGACCCAGTACTTC.

The V call is TRBV6-5, the J call TRBJ1-3, with 8 bases matching TRBD1. Germline values: CDR1 MNHEY, CDR2 SVGAGI. The CDR3 has 15 amino acids. V gave up 6 bases and J gave up 0 bases; unmatched junction bases: 4. CDR3 nucleotides: TGTGCCAGCAGCAAAGACAGGGGCTCTGGAAACACCATATATTTT. Translation: CASSKDRGSGNTIYF.

The J gene is TRBJ2-7, the V gene TRBV7-9; 15 nucleotides align to TRBD2. Germline loops: CDR1 SEHNR, CDR2 FQNEAQ (reference sequence). The CDR3 extends over 18 amino acids. J was trimmed by 5 bases and V by 5 bases; bases with no gene match: 13. This CDR3 is CASSPPGLAGGPADEQYF. Written as DNA, the CDR3 is TGTGCCAGCAGCCCGCCGGGACTAGCGGGAGGACCCGCCGACGAGCAGTACTTC.

V is TRBV5-8 and J is TRBJ2-3; a possible D gene is TRBD2 (6 bases). The ends were cut back, 7 bases at V and 3 bases at J, with 18 bases in the middle. The CDR3 spans 15 residues. CDR1 and CDR2 from the germline V gene are SGHTS and YDEGEE. The CDR3: CASVPLRGRTDTQYF. CDR3 DNA sequence: TGTGCCAGCGTCCCCCTCCGGGGGAGGACAGATACGCAGTATTTT.

The chain employs TRBV28 and TRBJ2-5; 7 nucleotides agree with TRBD1. The V and J ends lost 10 bases and 12 bases, in that order; junction bases with no gene match: 11. This CDR3 spans 11 amino acids. Per the germline V gene, CDR1 is MDHEN and CDR2 is SYDVKM. The CDR3 loop reads CATRTGQRKYF. The CDR3 DNA reads TGTGCCACCCGAACGGGACAGAGAAAGTACTTC.

The chain uses TRBV27 and TRBJ1-5; 12 nucleotides align to TRBD1. Germline assignment: CDR1 MNHEY and CDR2 SMNVEV (reference sequence). The CDR3 is 16 amino acids. J lost 6 bases, V lost 5 bases, and 8 bases had no gene match. CDR3 residues: CASSPGTGGFGQPQHF. For the CDR3, the DNA is TGTGCCAGCAGTCCGGGGACAGGGGGCTTTGGTCAGCCCCAGCATTTT.

This clone appeared once. The chain combines TRBV9 with TRBJ2-5, with 10 bases matching TRBD1. V lost 4 bases to trimming and J lost 2 bases; unmatched junction nucleotides: 8. The CDR3 has 16 residues. Germline assignment: CDR1 SGDLS and CDR2 YYNGEE. CDR3 nucleotides: TGTGCCAGCAGCCCGACAGGGGGCGGAGGACAAGAGACCCAGTACTTC. Its translation is CASSPTGGGGQETQYF.

This sequence joins TRBV12-3 or TRBV12-4 and TRBJ2-1; D remains ambiguous. Between the trimmed V and J ends, which lost 6 bases and 5 bases, there was a span of 8 bases. The CDR3 loop spans 12 amino acids. Here the CDR3 reads CASSPGNNEQFF. The CDR3 nucleotides read TGTGCCAGCAGCCCAGGAAACAATGAGCAGTTCTTC.

The chain uses TRBV2 and TRBJ2-5, with 11 bases that match TRBD2. This CDR3 is 17 amino acids long. Trimming cost V 1 base and J 5 bases; bases outside gene matches: 9. Germline CDR1 SNHLY, CDR2 FYNNEI. The CDR3 spells CASSEGASGGPWETQYF. In nucleotides, the CDR3 is TGTGCCAGCAGTGAAGGGGCTAGCGGGGGGCCGTGGGAGACCCAGTACTTC.

The V and J genes are TRBV5-1 and TRBJ2-5; D is unresolved. Germline assignment: CDR1 SGHRS and CDR2 YFSETQ. The ends were cut back, 0 bases at V and 1 base at J, with 7 bases in the middle. CDR3 length equals 14 residues. The CDR3 DNA is TGCGCCAGCAGCTTGGCGGTGTCCCAAGAGACCCAGTACTTC. This sequence encodes CASSLAVSQETQYF.

V usage is TRBV18 and J usage is TRBJ2-5, with a possible D match to TRBD1 (6 bases). Trimming removed 5 bases from V and 4 bases from J, with 11 bases in between. Germline loops: CDR1 KGHSH, CDR2 LQKENI. The CDR3 has 13 amino acids. In nucleotides, the CDR3 is TGTGCCAGCTCAGAACAGGGTGGAGAGACCCAGTACTTC. Its translation is CASSEQGGETQYF.

V and J are TRBV3-1 (or the pseudogene TRBV3-2) and TRBJ1-1; 8 bases agree with TRBD1. The ends lost 0 bases at V and 4 bases at J; junction bases unmatched: 13. This CDR3 is 18 amino acids long. The germline V gene has CDR1 LGHDT and CDR2 YNNKEL (reference sequence). Here the CDR3 reads CASSQDHGTGDDRTEAFF. In DNA form, the CDR3 reads TGTGCCAGCAGCCAAGACCACGGGACAGGCGACGATCGCACTGAAGCTTTCTTT.

V is TRBV27 and J is TRBJ1-1; D not resolved. V was trimmed by 2 bases and J by 0 bases, leaving 7 bases between them. This CDR3 contains 14 residues. Germline values: CDR1 MNHEY, CDR2 SMNVEV (reference sequence). The CDR3 nucleotides are TGTGCCAGCAGTTTAGGGAGAATGAACACTGAAGCTTTCTTT. Translation gives CASSLGRMNTEAFF.

The chain joins TRBV10-3 to TRBJ2-3, with 9 positions matching TRBD2. Trimming cost V 4 bases and J 2 bases; bases outside gene matches: 7. CDR1 is ENHRY, CDR2 SYGVKD, per germline. The CDR3 is made up of 16 amino acids. The CDR3 nucleotides are TGTGCCATCAGTGTCGTAGCGGGGGAGATCACAGATACGCAGTATTTT. Residues: CAISVVAGEITDTQYF.

The V and J genes are TRBV11-2 and TRBJ2-2; D uncertain. Looked up from germline, CDR1 is SGHAT and CDR2 is FQNNGV. The V gene lost 0 bases and the J gene lost 4 bases, with 9 bases spanning the gap. The CDR3 loop spans 15 amino acids. CDR3 DNA: TGTGCCAGCAGCTTAGATATTAATCTCACCGGGGAGCTGTTTTTT. It specifies CASSLDINLTGELFF.

The chain combines TRBV5-1 with TRBJ1-1, with a weak D call TRBD1 (6 bases). Germline V gene data show CDR1 as SGHRS and CDR2 as YFSETQ. V lost 0 bases to trimming and J lost 1 base, with 13 bases between them. CDR3 length: 16 residues. The CDR3 DNA follows: TGCGCCAGCAGCTTGGAACCTACAGGGACGAACACTGAAGCTTTCTTT. Translation gives CASSLEPTGTNTEAFF.

This sequence joins TRBV5-1 and TRBJ2-1; 10 positions agree with TRBD1. Trimming removed 4 bases from V and 9 bases from J; junction bases left unmatched: 4. The CDR3 spans 13 residues. Germline values: CDR1 SGHRS, CDR2 YFSETQ. CDR3 sequence reads: CASSVGQGSEQFF. Written as DNA, the CDR3 is TGCGCCAGCAGCGTGGGACAGGGGTCTGAGCAGTTCTTC.

This rearrangement joins TRBV2 to TRBJ2-7, with a possible D match to TRBD1 (7 bases). The CDR3 loop spans 15 amino acids. The germline CDR1 and CDR2 sequences are SNHLY and FYNNEI. The germline V and J ends were trimmed by 6 bases and 4 bases, with 19 bases remaining between them. The CDR3 loop reads CASSSNSGGQYEQYF. The CDR3 nucleotides are TGTGCCAGCAGCTCAAACTCAGGGGGGCAGTACGAGCAGTACTTC.

This chain joins TRBV19 and TRBJ2-7, with 7 bases that match TRBD1. Germline CDR1 reads LNHDA; CDR2 reads SQIVND (reference sequence). The V and J ends lost 5 bases and 1 base, in that order; junction bases with no gene match: 8. The CDR3 extends over 15 amino acids. CDR3 region: CASSPRQGPSYEQYF. CDR3 in DNA: TGTGCCAGTAGTCCCCGACAGGGCCCTTCCTACGAGCAGTACTTC. Drawing the rest from reference TRBV19 and TRBJ2-7, the complete variable domain is DGGITQSPKYLFRKEGQNVTLSCEQNLNHDAMYWYRQDPGQGLRLIYYSQIVNDFQKGDIAEGYSVSREKKESFPLTVTSAQKNPTAFYLCASSPRQGPSYEQYFGPGTRLTVT.

The chain recombines TRBV2 with TRBJ2-2, with D perhaps matching TRBD2 (6 bases). Germline-derived CDR1 and CDR2 are SNHLY and FYNNEI. The CDR3 consists of 20 residues. Between the trimmed V and J ends, which lost 5 bases and 6 bases, there was a span of 31 bases. The CDR3 sequence: CASSRSHLLRTSPGAGELFF. CDR3 nucleotide sequence: TGTGCCAGCAGTCGATCTCACCTCCTCCGGACCTCTCCGGGGGCCGGGGAGCTGTTTTTT.

This chain connects TRBV28 to TRBJ2-3; 7 nucleotides match TRBD1. V lost 6 bases, J lost 3 bases, and 3 bases stayed unmatched. This CDR3 comprises 13 residues. Germline V gene lookup returns CDR1 MDHEN and CDR2 SYDVKM. CDR3 loop: CASRRQGTDTQYF. Here the CDR3 DNA reads TGTGCCAGCAGACGACAGGGTACAGATACGCAGTATTTT.